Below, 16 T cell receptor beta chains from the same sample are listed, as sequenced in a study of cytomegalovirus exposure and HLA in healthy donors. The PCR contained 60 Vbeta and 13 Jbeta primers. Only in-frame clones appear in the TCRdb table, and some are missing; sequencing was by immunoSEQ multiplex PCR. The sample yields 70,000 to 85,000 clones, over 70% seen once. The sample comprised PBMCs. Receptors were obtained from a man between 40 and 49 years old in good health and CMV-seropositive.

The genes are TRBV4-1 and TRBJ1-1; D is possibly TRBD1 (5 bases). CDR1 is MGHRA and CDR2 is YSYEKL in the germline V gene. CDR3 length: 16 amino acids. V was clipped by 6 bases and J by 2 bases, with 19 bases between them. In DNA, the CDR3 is TGCGCCAGCAGACGTCTTCCCGGAGGGACTAACACTGAAGCTTTCTTT. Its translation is CASRRLPGGTNTEAFF.

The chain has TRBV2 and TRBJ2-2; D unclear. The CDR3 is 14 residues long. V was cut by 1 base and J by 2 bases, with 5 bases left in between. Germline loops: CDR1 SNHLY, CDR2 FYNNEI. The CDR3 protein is CASSEDLNTGELFF. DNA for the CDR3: TGTGCCAGCAGTGAAGACTTAAACACCGGGGAGCTGTTTTTT.

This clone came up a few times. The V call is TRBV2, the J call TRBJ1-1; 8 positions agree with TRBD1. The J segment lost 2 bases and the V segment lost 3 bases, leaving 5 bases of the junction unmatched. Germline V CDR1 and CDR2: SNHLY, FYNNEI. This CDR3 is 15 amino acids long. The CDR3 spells CASSEYGQGNTEAFF. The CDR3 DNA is TGTGCCAGCAGTGAGTACGGACAGGGCAACACTGAAGCTTTCTTT.

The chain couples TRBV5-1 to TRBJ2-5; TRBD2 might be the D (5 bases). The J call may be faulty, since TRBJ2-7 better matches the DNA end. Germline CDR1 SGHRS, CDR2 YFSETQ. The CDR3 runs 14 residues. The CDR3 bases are TGCGCCAGCCAGAAACCCGGGGTAGCCGGCGAGCAGTACTTC. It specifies CASQKPGVAGEQYF.

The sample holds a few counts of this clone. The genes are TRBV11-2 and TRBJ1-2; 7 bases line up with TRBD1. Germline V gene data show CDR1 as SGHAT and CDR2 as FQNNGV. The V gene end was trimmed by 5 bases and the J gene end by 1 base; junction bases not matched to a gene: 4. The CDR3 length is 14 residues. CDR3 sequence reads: CASSASGGNYGYTF. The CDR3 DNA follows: TGTGCCAGCAGCGCCTCAGGGGGTAACTATGGCTACACCTTC.

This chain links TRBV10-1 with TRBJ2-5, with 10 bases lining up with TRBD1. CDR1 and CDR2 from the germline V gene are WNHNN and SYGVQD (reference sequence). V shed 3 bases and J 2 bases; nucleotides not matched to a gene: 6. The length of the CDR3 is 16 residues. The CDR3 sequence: CASSDGTGVRQETQYF. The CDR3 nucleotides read TGCGCCAGCAGTGATGGGACAGGGGTCCGACAAGAGACCCAGTACTTC.

This chain's CDR3 is CASRSDRGSYGYTF. The CDR3 DNA sequence: TGTGCCAGCAGATCCGACAGGGGGTCCTATGGCTACACCTTC. J is TRBJ1-2 and V is TRBV28, with 9 positions matching TRBD1. After removal of 6 bases from V and 4 bases from J, the junction contained 6 bases not matched to a gene. The germline gives CDR1 MDHEN, CDR2 SYDVKM. The CDR3 covers 14 residues.

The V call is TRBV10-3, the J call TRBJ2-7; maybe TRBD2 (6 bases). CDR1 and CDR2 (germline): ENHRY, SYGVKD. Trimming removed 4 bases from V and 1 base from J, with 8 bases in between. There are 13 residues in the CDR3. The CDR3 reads CAISGGASYEQYF. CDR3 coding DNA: TGTGCCATCAGTGGCGGGGCGTCCTACGAGCAGTACTTC.

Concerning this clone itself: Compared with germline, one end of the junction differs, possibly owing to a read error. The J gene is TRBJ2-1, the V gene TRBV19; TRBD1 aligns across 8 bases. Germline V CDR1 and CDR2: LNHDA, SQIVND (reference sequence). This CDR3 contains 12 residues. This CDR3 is CASSTRTGLAIF. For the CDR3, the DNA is TGTGCCAGTAGTACGCGGACAGGGCTCGCTATCTTC.

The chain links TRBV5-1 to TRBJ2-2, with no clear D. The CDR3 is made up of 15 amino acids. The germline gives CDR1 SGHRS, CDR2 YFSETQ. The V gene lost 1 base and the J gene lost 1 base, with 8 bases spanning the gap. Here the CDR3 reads CASSLRSVNTGELFF. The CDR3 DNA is TGCGCCAGCAGCTTGCGGTCGGTGAACACCGGGGAGCTGTTTTTT.

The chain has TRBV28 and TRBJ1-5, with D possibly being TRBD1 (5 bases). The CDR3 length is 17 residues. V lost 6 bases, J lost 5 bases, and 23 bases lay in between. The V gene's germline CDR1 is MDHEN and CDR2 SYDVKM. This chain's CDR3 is CASSSRGTLRGDQPQHF. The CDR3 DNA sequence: TGTGCCAGCAGCTCTAGGGGAACTCTTCGCGGAGATCAGCCCCAGCATTTT. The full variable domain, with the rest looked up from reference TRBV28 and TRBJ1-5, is DVKVTQSSRYLVKRTGEKVFLECVQDMDHENMFWYRQDPGLGLRLIYFSYDVKMKEKGDIPEGYSVSREKKERFSLILESASTNQTSMYLCASSSRGTLRGDQPQHFGDGTRLSIL.

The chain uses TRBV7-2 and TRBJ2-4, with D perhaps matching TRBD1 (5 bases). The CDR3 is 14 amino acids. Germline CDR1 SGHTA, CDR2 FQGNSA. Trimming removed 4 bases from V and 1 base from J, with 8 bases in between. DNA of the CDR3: TGTGCCAGCAGCTCCAACAGGGCCAAAAACATTCAGTACTTC. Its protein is CASSSNRAKNIQYF.

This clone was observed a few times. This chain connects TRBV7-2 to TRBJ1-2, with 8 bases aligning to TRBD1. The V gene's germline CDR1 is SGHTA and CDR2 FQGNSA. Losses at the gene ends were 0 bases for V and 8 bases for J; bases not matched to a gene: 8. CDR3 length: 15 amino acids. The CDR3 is CASSLAGQGAGGYTF. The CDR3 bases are TGTGCCAGCAGCTTAGCGGGGCAGGGGGCGGGCGGCTACACCTTC.

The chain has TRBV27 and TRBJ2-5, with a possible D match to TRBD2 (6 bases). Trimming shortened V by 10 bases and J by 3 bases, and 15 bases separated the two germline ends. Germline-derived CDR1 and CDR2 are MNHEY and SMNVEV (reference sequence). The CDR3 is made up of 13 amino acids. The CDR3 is CATSRGGKETQYF. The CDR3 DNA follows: TGTGCCACCTCTCGTGGGGGGAAAGAGACCCAGTACTTC.

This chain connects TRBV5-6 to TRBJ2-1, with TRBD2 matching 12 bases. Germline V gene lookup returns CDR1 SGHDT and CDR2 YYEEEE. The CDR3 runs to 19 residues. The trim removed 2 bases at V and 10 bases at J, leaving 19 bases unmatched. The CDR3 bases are TGTGCCAGCAGCTTTAACAGGGGGCGGCTAGCGGGAGGGCCGAGGGAGCAGTTCTTC. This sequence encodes CASSFNRGRLAGGPREQFF.

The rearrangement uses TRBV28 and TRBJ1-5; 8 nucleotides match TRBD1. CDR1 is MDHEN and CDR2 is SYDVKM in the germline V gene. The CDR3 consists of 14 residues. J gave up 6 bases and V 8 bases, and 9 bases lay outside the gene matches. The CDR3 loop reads CASLTTGVVQPQHF. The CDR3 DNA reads TGTGCCAGCTTGACGACAGGGGTGGTTCAGCCCCAGCATTTT.